These 21 T cell receptor beta chains originate from one sample sequenced in a study of CD8 T cells in ankylosing spondylitis. TCRdb processed the 5' RACE reads anew with MiXCR; each CDR3 protein has one entry. The sample has under 300,000 distinct CDR3 sequences; about 11% are singletons. The sequencing sample was made of blood, either unsorted or a sorted T cell fraction (not recorded which). These receptors were taken from a male donor with ankylosing spondylitis or in good health (not recorded which).

In this sample, this clonotype turned up many times. This chain links TRBV5-5 with TRBJ1-5; tentatively, D is TRBD1 (5 bases). Deletions cut 0 bases from V and 4 bases from J, with 17 bases between. Germline assignment: CDR1 SGHKS and CDR2 YYEKEE (reference sequence). This CDR3 region has 17 residues. The CDR3 here is CASSLEYGVGTNQPQHF. CDR3 in DNA: TGTGCCAGCAGCTTGGAGTACGGTGTCGGGACTAATCAGCCCCAGCATTTT.

The V gene is TRBV5-4, the J gene TRBJ2-7, with 7 bases that match TRBD2. The germline CDR1 and CDR2 sequences are SGHNT and YYREEE (reference sequence). V gave up 0 bases and J gave up 0 bases; unmatched junction bases: 6. The CDR3 sequence is 16 residues long. CDR3 DNA: TGTGCCAGCAGCTTGGACCGGGAGGCCTCCTCCTACGAGCAGTACTTC. As protein: CASSLDREASSYEQYF.

The chain combines TRBV5-1 with TRBJ2-5; D uncertain. Trimming cost V 0 bases and J 2 bases, with 14 bases left between them. Germline CDR1 is SGHRS and CDR2 is YFSETQ. CDR3 length: 16 residues. The CDR3 bases are TGCGCCAGCAGCTTGGGGACCGCCGGTCGGCAAGAGACCCAGTACTTC. It yields the protein CASSLGTAGRQETQYF.

V usage is TRBV7-2 and J usage is TRBJ1-1; TRBD1 is a possible D gene (5 bases). This CDR3 comprises 14 residues. V was shortened by 2 bases and J by 6 bases, with 13 bases between the two germline ends. The germline V gene encodes CDR1 SGHTA and CDR2 FQGNSA. CDR3 nucleotides: TGTGCCAGCAGCTTAATAGGGAGGGGATCTGAAGCTTTCTTT. This translates into CASSLIGRGSEAFF.

The sample holds many counts of this clonotype. The chain links TRBV20-1 to TRBJ2-7; 10 bases line up with TRBD2. The CDR3 is made up of 14 amino acids. The V gene end was trimmed by 3 bases and the J gene end by 4 bases; junction bases not matched to a gene: 6. The germline CDR1 and CDR2 sequences are DFQATT and SNEGSKA (reference sequence). The CDR3 nucleotides are TGCAGTGCTAGGGAAAGCGGGAGGGATTACGAGCAGTACTTC. Protein: CSARESGRDYEQYF.

The chain carries TRBV7-9 and TRBJ2-2, with D uncertain. This CDR3 contains 16 residues. V gave up 3 bases and J gave up 2 bases, with 13 bases separating them. From germline, CDR1 is SEHNR and CDR2 FQNEAQ (reference sequence). The CDR3 bases are TGTGCCAGCAGCTTCCGGGCTGGTCCAAACACCGGGGAGCTGTTTTTT. Residues: CASSFRAGPNTGELFF.

This clonotype was counted between two and nine times. The chain uses TRBV14 and TRBJ1-2, with D hard to call. Trimming removed 3 bases from V and 9 bases from J, with 23 bases in between. CDR1 is SGHDN, CDR2 FVKESK, per germline. The CDR3 contains 16 residues. CDR3 sequence reads: CASSHQTGKGRLSYTF. In DNA, the CDR3 is TGTGCCAGCAGCCACCAGACCGGGAAGGGCAGGTTAAGCTACACCTTC.

Ten or more counts support this clonotype. The chain has TRBV5-1 and TRBJ2-5; D not certain. The germline CDR1 and CDR2 sequences are SGHRS and YFSETQ. The V end lost 4 bases, the J end lost 5 bases, and 15 bases lay between the germline ends. The CDR3 is 14 amino acids. The DNA of the CDR3 is TGCGCCAGCAGCCGGCCGGGTAGGGCGGAGACCCAGTACTTC. Protein sequence: CASSRPGRAETQYF.

In its sample, this clonotype was seen many times. The chain joins TRBV28 to TRBJ1-4; perhaps TRBD1 as D (5 bases). The germline gives CDR1 MDHEN, CDR2 SYDVKM. The length of the CDR3 is 15 residues. The V end lost 7 bases, the J end lost 5 bases, and 17 bases lay between the germline ends. CDR3 sequence: CASTPSGGTNEKLFF. The CDR3 DNA is TGTGCCAGCACCCCATCCGGGGGAACGAATGAAAAACTGTTTTTT. The full variable domain, rest sourced from reference TRBV28 and TRBJ1-4, is DVKVTQSSRYLVKRTGEKVFLECVQDMDHENMFWYRQDPGLGLRLIYFSYDVKMKEKGDIPEGYSVSREKKERFSLILESASTNQTSMYLCASTPSGGTNEKLFFGSGTQLSVL.

Ten or more counts support this clonotype. The CDR3 loop is CASRGTGEDGELFF. The CDR3 nucleotides are TGCGCCAGCAGAGGAACAGGGGAAGACGGGGAGCTGTTTTTT. The rearrangement links TRBV5-1 to TRBJ2-2; 7 nucleotides align to TRBD1. The CDR3 runs to 14 residues. Germline-derived CDR1 and CDR2 are SGHRS and YFSETQ. The V gene end was trimmed by 5 bases and the J gene end by 7 bases; junction bases not matched to a gene: 8. Complete variable domain (other parts from reference TRBV5-1 and TRBJ2-2): KAGVTQTPRYLIKTRGQQVTLSCSPISGHRSVSWYQQTPGQGLQFLFEYFSETQRNKGNFPGRFSGRQFSNSRSEMNVSTLELGDSALYLCASRGTGEDGELFFGEGSRLTVL.

This clonotype was seen at least ten times. The chain is built from TRBV11-2 and TRBJ2-7, with D possibly TRBD2 on 6 matching bases. The CDR3 loop spans 16 amino acids. The V gene's germline CDR1 is SGHAT and CDR2 FQNNGV. With 5 bases removed from V and 0 bases from J, the gap between germline ends came to 17 bases. The CDR3 DNA is TGTGCCAGCAGCCACTACCGGGGGACCCCCTCCTACGAGCAGTACTTC. Translated: CASSHYRGTPSYEQYF.

This clonotype was seen only a few times. This chain joins TRBV20-1 and TRBJ2-2, with TRBD2 matching over 9 bases. Trimming took 1 base from V and 3 from J; bases not matched to a gene: 0. CDR3 size: 14 residues. The germline V gene encodes CDR1 DFQATT and CDR2 SNEGSKA (reference sequence). The CDR3 protein is CSARGTSDTGELFF. CDR3 nucleotides: TGCAGTGCTAGAGGGACTAGCGACACCGGGGAGCTGTTTTTT.

V usage is TRBV20-1 and J usage is TRBJ1-2, with 7 bases identical to TRBD1. Germline CDR1 is DFQATT and CDR2 is SNEGSKA (reference sequence). V dropped 6 bases and J dropped 3; count of bases not matched to a gene: 7. The CDR3 consists of 13 residues. The CDR3 loop reads CSAPQGGYYGYTF. Written as DNA, the CDR3 is TGCAGTGCCCCGCAGGGGGGCTACTATGGCTACACCTTC.

This clonotype showed up many times. The chain carries TRBV5-1 and TRBJ2-3; 12 positions match TRBD2. CDR1 is SGHRS and CDR2 is YFSETQ in the germline V gene. The V and J ends lost 5 bases and 0 bases, in that order; junction bases with no gene match: 4. This CDR3 contains 16 residues. CDR3 sequence reads: CASRIGTSGSTDTQYF. The DNA of the CDR3 is TGCGCCAGCAGGATCGGGACTAGCGGGAGCACAGATACGCAGTATTTT.

This chain uses TRBV20-1 with TRBJ2-5; D is uncertain. Germline CDR1 DFQATT, CDR2 SNEGSKA (reference sequence). The CDR3 is made up of 14 amino acids. Trimming took off 1 base at V and 5 bases at J, with 14 bases between the two ends. CDR3 residues: CSARADSRVETQYF. CDR3 DNA sequence: TGCAGTGCTAGAGCCGACTCCCGAGTGGAGACCCAGTACTTC.

This clonotype was counted at least ten times. The gene calls are TRBV5-1 and TRBJ2-7; 7 nucleotides agree with TRBD2. This CDR3 is 13 amino acids long. The germline CDR1 and CDR2 sequences are SGHRS and YFSETQ. V lost 1 base and J lost 2; bases outside the gene matches: 0. The CDR3 bases are TGCGCCAGCAGCTTGACTAGCGCCTACGAGCAGTACTTC. Protein: CASSLTSAYEQYF.

This chain links TRBV7-9 with TRBJ2-7; no firm D call. V lost 4 bases, J lost 0 bases, and 10 bases lay in between. In germline, CDR1 is SEHNR, CDR2 FQNEAQ (reference sequence). This CDR3 comprises 14 residues. This CDR3 reads CASSSVDVSYEQYF. The CDR3 nucleotides are TGTGCCAGCAGCTCTGTGGACGTCTCCTACGAGCAGTACTTC.

This clonotype has ten or more counts. The chain employs TRBV30 and TRBJ2-7; 10 positions agree with TRBD1. CDR3 length equals 15 residues. The germline gives CDR1 GTSNPN, CDR2 SVGIG (reference sequence). The V gene end was trimmed by 1 base and the J gene end by 4 bases; junction bases not matched to a gene: 7. CDR3 in DNA: TGTGCCTGGAGTGCATCTGGACAGGGGGTGTACGAGCAGTACTTC. Protein product: CAWSASGQGVYEQYF.

J is TRBJ2-4 and V is TRBV7-2; D might be TRBD1 (6 bases). CDR1 SGHTA and CDR2 FQGNSA come from the germline V gene. The V end lost 5 bases, the J end lost 8 bases, and 16 bases lay between the germline ends. This CDR3 spans 14 amino acids. As DNA, the CDR3 is TGTGCCAGCAGCCCAAGACGGACAGATGACATTCAGTACTTC. Amino acid sequence: CASSPRRTDDIQYF.

This clonotype was observed many times. The chain uses TRBV28 and TRBJ2-7; 10 bases are a match to TRBD1. The J segment lost 6 bases and the V segment lost 3 bases, leaving 2 bases of the junction unmatched. This CDR3 is 13 amino acids long. Germline CDR1 is MDHEN and CDR2 is SYDVKM. CDR3 DNA: TGTGCCAGCAGTTTCTGGACAGGGGGCGAGCAGTACTTC. It specifies CASSFWTGGEQYF.

This clonotype was observed at least ten times. The CDR3 reads CASSQGVSFTETQYF. Here the CDR3 DNA reads TGTGCCAGCAGCCAAGGTGTCTCCTTCACCGAGACCCAGTACTTC. J is TRBJ2-5 and V is TRBV4-2, with D unresolved. Germline V CDR1 and CDR2: LGHNA, YNFKEQ. The V end was cut by 1 base, the J end by 5 bases, with 14 bases between. The length of the CDR3 is 15 residues.